This T cell receptor (beta chain) was documented in a study of identical twins. Study-wide findings and caveats: Some out-of-frame alpha sequences were shared by twins, and these showed excess low generation probability. The study based its conclusions on cross-sectional statistical analysis and did not follow the same donors.

TCRdb re-called the 5' RACE reads through MiXCR, storing one row per CDR3 protein. The data contain about 520,000 distinct CDR3 sequences, 22% of them singletons. As regards this clonotype: Its specificity is not known.

Trimming shortened V by 6 bases and J by 1 base, and 9 bases separated the two germline ends. There are 13 residues in the CDR3. The data also belong to a second study, concerning T cells expressing NK-cell markers.

This sequence originates from a woman between 18 and 30 years old in good health. The specimen was CD4+ T cells sorted from blood. This chain joins TRBV12-3 or TRBV12-4 and TRBJ2-5; a possible D gene is TRBD2 (5 bases). The CDR3 DNA reads TGTGCCAGCAGAGTGAGGGCCCAAGAGACCCAGTACTTC. Its protein product is CASRVRAQETQYF.